This is a list of T cell receptor beta chains from one sample in a study of cytomegalovirus exposure and HLA in healthy donors. Clones were read by immunoSEQ multiplex PCR, and TCRdb kept only the in-frame ones, dropping some. The profile shows approximately 140,000 clones, 75% to 80% of them singletons. Material: PBMCs. The receptors were gathered from a woman aged 40 to 55 in good health and CMV-seropositive. Each CDR3 is given with its conserved first and last residue. A D gene is named only where the DNA matches it firmly.

TRBV4-1	TRBJ2-3	TRBD2	TGCGCCAGCAGCATCCGACTAGGGACTAACCTAATTTCCTATACGCAGTATTTT	CASSIRLGTNLISYTQYF
TRBV19	TRBJ2-7	-	TGTGCCAGTAGCCATGGGACTGGCAATTACGAGCAGTACTTC	CASSHGTGNYEQYF
TRBV5-8	TRBJ2-7	TRBD2	TGTGCCAGCAGCTTGTCACAGCGGGAAGTCTACGAGCAGTACTTC	CASSLSQREVYEQYF
TRBV5-1	TRBJ2-5	-	TGCGCCAGCATGGGGGGTTCAGAGACCCAGTACTTC	CASMGGSETQYF
TRBV7-2	TRBJ2-7	TRBD2	TGTGCCAGCAGCTTAGTTAACAGCGGGAGTGGCGAGCAGTACTTC	CASSLVNSGSGEQYF
TRBV27	TRBJ1-2	-	TGTGCCAGCAGTTTATCCCCACTAAGTTTCTATGGCTACACCTTC	CASSLSPLSFYGYTF
TRBV14	TRBJ1-1	-	TGTGCCAGCAGCCAAGAAGGCGGGGTAGCTTTCTTT	CASSQEGGVAFF
TRBV19	TRBJ1-5	-	TGTGCCAGTAGTATAGACCGGGAACAGCCCCAGCATTTT	CASSIDREQPQHF
TRBV28	TRBJ2-7	-	TGTGCCAGCCGCAGGACAAGTTCCTCCTACGAGCAGTACTTC	CASRRTSSSYEQYF
TRBV6-6	TRBJ2-3	-	TGTGCCAGCTCCCCGGGCACAGATACGCAGTATTTT	CASSPGTDTQYF
TRBV10-3	TRBJ1-4	TRBD1	TGTGCCATCAGTGAGTCGACAGGGGGGGTTTCGGAAGAAAAACTGTTTTTT	CAISESTGGVSEEKLFF
TRBV5-1	TRBJ2-1	TRBD2	TGCGCCAGCAGCTTGGGGCCGGTAGCGGGAGACTCCCATGAGCAGTTCTTC	CASSLGPVAGDSHEQFF
TRBV27	TRBJ2-1	TRBD2	TGTGCCAGCAGTCCACGGACTAGCGCCCGCTCCTACAATGAGCAGTTCTTC	CASSPRTSARSYNEQFF
TRBV7-9	TRBJ2-7	-	TGTGCCAGCAGCTTAGGGTGGCTAGAGGGATCCTACGAGCAGTACTTC	CASSLGWLEGSYEQYF
TRBV19	TRBJ1-1	TRBD1	TGTGCCAGTAGTCTTCGACAGGGGGACGGGAACACTGAAGCTTTCTTT	CASSLRQGDGNTEAFF
TRBV21-1	TRBJ2-7	-	TGTGCCAGCAGCCTACCTATCCGGGACAAACCCCGGACCTGTATTCCCTACGAGCAGTACTTC	CASSLPIRDKPRTCIPYEQYF